These T cell receptor beta chains were read from a single sample in a study of T-cell memory formation after mild COVID-19. TCRdb itself ran the 5' RACE reads through MiXCR, one entry per CDR3 protein. The repertoire consists of around 80,000 distinct CDR3 sequences, with approximately 13% occurring once and the leading ten covering 31%. Sequencing used PBMCs or a T cell subset sorted from them (not recorded which). Receptors originate from an adult woman who had mild COVID-19 (a few samples of this study predate the infection). Cell type and time point are not known. Both conserved end residues are part of each CDR3. The D gene is left open where the match is weak. Size tells how often a clone was seen (once, few, many) or the class of an expanded clone, and some rows leave it out.

>-|TRBJ2-7|-|TRBV28
CASRSGEGGESYEQYF
TGTGCCAGCCGGTCCGGCGAAGGGGGGGAATCCTACGAGCAGTACTTC
>-|TRBJ2-3|-|TRBV24-1
CATSDVTDTQYF
TGTGCCACCAGTGATGTAACAGATACGCAGTATTTT
>-|TRBJ2-7|few|TRBV7-3
CASSPTPGGGEQYF
TGTGCCAGCAGCCCAACGCCCGGGGGTGGCGAGCAGTACTTC
>TRBD1|TRBJ1-2|-|TRBV29-1
CSDGTGYGYTF
TGCAGCGACGGGACAGGGTATGGCTACACCTTC
>TRBD1|TRBJ1-6|few|TRBV4-3
CASSQDPGQGGPLHF
TGCGCCAGCAGCCAAGATCCGGGACAGGGTGGACCCCTCCACTTT
>TRBD2|TRBJ2-7|few|TRBV25-1
CASSELAGVAGEQYF
TGTGCCAGCAGCGAACTAGCGGGAGTAGCGGGCGAGCAGTACTTC
>TRBD2|TRBJ2-1|-|TRBV24-1
CATSDIAGEQFF
TGTGCCACCAGTGATATAGCGGGCGAGCAGTTCTTC
>-|TRBJ2-1|few|TRBV29-1
CSVEVGRGGNLYNEQFF
TGCAGCGTTGAAGTTGGGCGGGGCGGAAACCTTTACAATGAGCAGTTCTTC
>-|TRBJ2-1|few|TRBV5-1
CASSLDYRGNEQFF
TGCGCCAGCAGCTTGGATTATAGGGGCAATGAGCAGTTCTTC
>-|TRBJ2-1|-|TRBV20-1
CSASSLNEQFF
TGCAGTGCCTCATCTTTGAATGAGCAGTTCTTC
>-|TRBJ2-7|many|TRBV20-1
CSARGFGPDTYEQYF
TGCAGTGCTAGAGGATTTGGGCCAGATACTTACGAGCAGTACTTC
>TRBD1|TRBJ2-7|few|TRBV7-9
CASSSRQGPYEQYF
TGTGCCAGCAGCTCCCGACAGGGGCCCTACGAGCAGTACTTC
>TRBD1|TRBJ2-3|few|TRBV25-1
CASSEFRDRGADTQYF
TGTGCCAGCAGTGAATTTCGGGACAGGGGGGCAGATACGCAGTATTTT
>TRBD2|TRBJ2-7|few|TRBV20-1
CSARGSLAGAYEQYF
TGCAGTGCTAGAGGGAGTCTAGCGGGAGCCTACGAGCAGTACTTC
>-|TRBJ2-1|few|TRBV7-7
CASSPGTSPYNEQFF
TGTGCTAGCAGCCCCGGGACTTCCCCCTACAATGAGCAGTTCTTC
>-|TRBJ1-2|few|TRBV29-1
CSARGVDGYTF
TGCAGCGCCCGGGGGGTGGATGGCTACACCTTC
>-|TRBJ2-7|few|TRBV30
CAWSYGVGGEQYF
TGTGCCTGGAGTTATGGGGTTGGGGGCGAGCAGTACTTC
>TRBD1|TRBJ2-7|few|TRBV7-9
CASSHSGTGFEQYF
TGTGCCAGCAGCCATTCAGGGACAGGGTTCGAGCAGTACTTC
>-|TRBJ2-1|few|TRBV3-1
CASSQDVLGRRDNYNEQFF
TGTGCCAGCAGCCAAGATGTACTCGGGAGGCGGGACAACTACAATGAGCAGTTCTTC
>TRBD1|TRBJ2-7|-|TRBV4-1
CASSQGQGARNEQYF
TGCGCCAGCAGCCAAGGACAGGGGGCGAGGAACGAGCAGTACTTC
>TRBD1|TRBJ2-1|-|TRBV29-1
CSVDGQGAGNEQFF
TGCAGCGTTGATGGACAGGGGGCTGGCAATGAGCAGTTCTTC
>TRBD1|TRBJ2-7|few|TRBV4-3
CASSQHRGLYEQYF
TGCGCCAGCAGCCAACACAGGGGGTTGTACGAGCAGTACTTC
>TRBD1|TRBJ2-3|-|TRBV7-3
CASSPRTGATDTQYF
TGTGCCAGCAGCCCGAGGACAGGGGCCACAGATACGCAGTATTTT
>TRBD2|TRBJ2-2|few|TRBV7-9
CASSFYQGLGKFKGHGELFF
TGTGCCAGCAGCTTCTACCAGGGACTAGGGAAGTTCAAGGGGCACGGGGAGCTGTTTTTT
>-|TRBJ2-3|-|TRBV7-9
CASSTPGVPFTDTQYF
TGTGCCAGCTCCACTCCGGGGGTACCTTTCACAGATACGCAGTATTTT
>TRBD1|TRBJ2-1|-|TRBV7-9
CASSRDREQFF
TGTGCCAGCAGCCGCGACAGGGAACAGTTCTTC
>-|TRBJ2-3|-|TRBV7-9
CASSIRFGSRVDTQYF
TGTGCCAGCAGCATTCGCTTCGGGTCCCGGGTGGATACGCAGTATTTT
>-|TRBJ2-1|few|TRBV12-3/TRBV12-4
CASSPHGDEQFF
TGTGCCAGCAGCCCCCATGGCGATGAGCAGTTCTTC
>-|TRBJ2-7|few|TRBV29-1
CSVLGTDSYEQYF
TGCAGCGTTTTAGGAACAGACTCCTACGAGCAGTACTTC
>-|TRBJ2-7|few|TRBV6-2/TRBV6-3
CASSYGQDYYEQYF
TGTGCCAGCAGTTACGGACAGGACTACTACGAGCAGTACTTC
>TRBD2|TRBJ2-7|-|TRBV5-1
CASSLASGGYEQYF
TGCGCCAGCAGCTTGGCGTCGGGGGGCTACGAGCAGTACTTC
>-|TRBJ2-1|-|TRBV29-1
CSGEGDNEQFF
TGCAGCGGCGAGGGGGACAATGAGCAGTTCTTC
>-|TRBJ1-4|many|TRBV7-8
CASSLARGNPREKLFF
TGTGCCAGCAGCTTAGCGAGGGGCAACCCGAGGGAAAAACTGTTTTTT
>TRBD2|TRBJ2-1|-|TRBV7-2
CASTVLAGNPNEQFF
TGTGCCAGCACGGTACTAGCGGGAAATCCCAATGAGCAGTTCTTC
>-|TRBJ2-3|-|TRBV11-2
CASSPRGSTDTQYF
TGTGCCAGCAGCCCCCGAGGGTCCACAGATACGCAGTATTTT
>-|TRBJ2-1|few|TRBV27
CASSFGIAVHEQFF
TGTGCCAGCAGTTTTGGGATAGCGGTGCATGAGCAGTTCTTC
>-|TRBJ2-1|few|TRBV2
CASRGTGSSYNEQFF
TGTGCCAGCAGGGGGACTGGCAGCTCCTACAATGAGCAGTTCTTC
>-|TRBJ2-7|-|TRBV5-1
CASSLEFRWEPHTLYYEQYF
TGCGCCAGCAGCTTGGAGTTCCGATGGGAGCCCCACACCCTCTACTACGAGCAGTACTTC
>TRBD2|TRBJ2-5|-|TRBV20-1
CSARSPIRDYYPRRETQYF
TGCAGTGCTAGATCGCCGATCCGGGACTACTATCCTCGGAGGGAGACCCAGTACTTC
>TRBD2|TRBJ2-1|few|TRBV12-3/TRBV12-4
CASSLAGTTVLEQFF
TGTGCCAGCAGTTTAGCGGGGACTACCGTACTGGAGCAGTTCTTC
>-|TRBJ2-2|-|TRBV4-3
CASSQDPGVAGELFF
TGCGCCAGCAGCCAAGACCCGGGAGTGGCCGGGGAGCTGTTTTTT
>TRBD1|TRBJ2-1|-|TRBV9
CASSVPRTGGVNEQFF
TGTGCCAGCAGCGTACCCAGGACAGGGGGCGTCAATGAGCAGTTCTTC
>TRBD1|TRBJ1-1|-|TRBV12-3/TRBV12-4
CASSFWTGGYTEAFF
TGTGCCAGCAGTTTTTGGACAGGGGGCTACACTGAAGCTTTCTTT
>-|TRBJ2-4|-|TRBV7-9
CASSLGVENIQYF
TGTGCCAGCAGCTTAGGGGTCGAAAACATTCAGTACTTC
>TRBD2|TRBJ2-1|many|TRBV12-3/TRBV12-4
CASSLSSGSSYNEQFF
TGTGCCAGCAGCCTATCTAGCGGGAGCTCCTACAATGAGCAGTTCTTC
>TRBD1|TRBJ2-7|many|TRBV6-5
CASSQGQGPYEQYF
TGTGCCAGCAGTCAGGGACAGGGCCCCTACGAGCAGTACTTC
>TRBD1|TRBJ2-2|-|TRBV5-4
CASTQDRAGGELFF
TGTGCCAGCACCCAGGACAGGGCCGGCGGGGAGCTGTTTTTT
>-|TRBJ1-5|few|TRBV11-2
CASSLEPNNQPQHF
TGTGCCAGCAGCCTAGAACCTAACAATCAGCCCCAGCATTTT
>-|TRBJ1-2|-|TRBV7-9
CASSTGDYGYTF
TGTGCCAGCAGCACGGGAGACTATGGCTACACCTTC